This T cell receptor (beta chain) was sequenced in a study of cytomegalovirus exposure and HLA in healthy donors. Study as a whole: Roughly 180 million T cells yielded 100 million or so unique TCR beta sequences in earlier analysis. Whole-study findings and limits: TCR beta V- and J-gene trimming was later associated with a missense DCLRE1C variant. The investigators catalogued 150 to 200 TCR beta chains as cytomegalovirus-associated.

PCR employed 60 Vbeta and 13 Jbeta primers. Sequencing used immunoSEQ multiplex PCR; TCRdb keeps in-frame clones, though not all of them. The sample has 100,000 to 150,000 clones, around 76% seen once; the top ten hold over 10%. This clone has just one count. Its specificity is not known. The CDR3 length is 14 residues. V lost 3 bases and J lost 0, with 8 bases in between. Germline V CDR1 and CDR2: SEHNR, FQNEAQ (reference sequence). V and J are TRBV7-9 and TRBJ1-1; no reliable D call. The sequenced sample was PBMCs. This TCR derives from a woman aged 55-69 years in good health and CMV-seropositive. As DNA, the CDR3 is TGTGCCAGCAGCTTGAGCCAACTGAACACTGAAGCTTTCTTT. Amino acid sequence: CASSLSQLNTEAFF.